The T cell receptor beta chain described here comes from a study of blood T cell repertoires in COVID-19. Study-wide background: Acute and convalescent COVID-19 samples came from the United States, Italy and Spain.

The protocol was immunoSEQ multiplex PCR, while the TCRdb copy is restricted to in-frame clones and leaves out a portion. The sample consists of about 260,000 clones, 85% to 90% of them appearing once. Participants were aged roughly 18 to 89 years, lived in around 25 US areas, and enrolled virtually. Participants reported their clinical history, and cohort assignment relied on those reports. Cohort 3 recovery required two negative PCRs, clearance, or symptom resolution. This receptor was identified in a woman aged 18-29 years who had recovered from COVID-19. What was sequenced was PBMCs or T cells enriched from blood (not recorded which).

The chain's CDR3 is CASSVEPGEAFF. CDR3 nucleotides: TGTGCCAGCAGCGTAGAACCGGGTGAAGCTTTCTTT. The gene calls are TRBV9 and TRBJ1-1; D is ambiguous. Trimming pared 0 bases from V and 7 bases from J, leaving 7 bases between. The CDR3 length is 12 residues. CDR1 and CDR2 (germline): SGDLS, YYNGEE.